A selection of T cell receptor beta chains follows, all from one sample in a study of metastatic and nonmetastatic thyroid tumors. TCRdb reprocessed the PCR reads via MiXCR. The sample lists about 10,000 clones; approximately 24% were seen once. Sequenced sample: tumor tissue. These receptors all come from a female donor with papillary thyroid cancer or a benign thyroid nodule (not recorded which). Some clones in this sample may be carry-over from other donors' samples. Each CDR3 is given with its conserved first and last residue. Each record gives: V gene, D gene, J gene, clone size, CDR3 DNA, CDR3 protein. The D gene is left open where the match is weak. Size is stated for part of the rows, as once, few or many counts, or as a class when the clone is expanded.

>TRBV6-1|-|TRBJ2-7|-
TGTGCCAGCAGTGAAGCAAGGCTAGCGAACTCCTACGAGCAGTACTTC
CASSEARLANSYEQYF
>TRBV6-1|-|TRBJ1-6|few
TGTGCCAGCAGTGAGGCGGTTTATAATTCACCCCTCCACTTT
CASSEAVYNSPLHF
>TRBV7-2|TRBD1|TRBJ2-4|many
TGTGCCAGCAGCTTATTTGGGACAGGGGTAGAAAACATTCAGTACTTC
CASSLFGTGVENIQYF
>TRBV6-1|-|TRBJ2-3|few
TGTGCCAGCAGTGAAACTCCCCATGAGGGAGATACGCAGTATTTT
CASSETPHEGDTQYF
>TRBV9|TRBD2|TRBJ2-1|-
TGTGCCAGCAGCTCGTCCCTAGCGGGTTCGGATGAGCAGTTCTTC
CASSSSLAGSDEQFF
>TRBV19|-|TRBJ2-2|-
TGTGCCAGTGGTATAGCGTCTTGGCGGGATATCGGGGTCGGGGAGCTGTTTTTT
CASGIASWRDIGVGELFF
>TRBV11-2|-|TRBJ2-6|-
TGTGCCAGCAGCCTTCTCCCCTCGGGGGCCTTCTCTGGGGCCAACGTCCTGACTTTC
CASSLLPSGAFSGANVLTF
>TRBV12-3/TRBV12-4|-|TRBJ2-1|medium-sized
TGTGCCAGCAAAGGGGTTGATACCTACAATGAGCAGTTCTTC
CASKGVDTYNEQFF
>TRBV20-1|TRBD2|TRBJ2-5|-
TGCAGTGCAACCCCCCTAGCGGGAGGGCCCCATGAGACCCAGTACTTC
CSATPLAGGPHETQYF
>TRBV7-2|-|TRBJ1-5|-
TGTGCCAGCAGCTTGGGACCGTGGCAGCCCCAGCATTTT
CASSLGPWQPQHF